Below, 21 T cell receptor beta chains from the same sample are listed, as sequenced in a study of graft-versus-host responses after intestinal transplantation. TCRdb keeps only in-frame clones here, not all; method: immunoSEQ multiplex PCR. The table lists under 130,000 clones, over 85% of them singletons. Antigens for these TCRs are unknown. Sequences were derived from unstimulated CD8+ T cells sorted from spleen or lymph node cells, sampled before intestinal transplant. These receptors originate from a human donor who received an intestinal transplant.

The chain recombines TRBV19 with TRBJ2-7; possibly TRBD1 for D (6 bases). The CDR3 is 14 residues long. Germline-derived CDR1 and CDR2 are LNHDA and SQIVND (reference sequence). V lost 4 bases and J lost 4, with 14 bases in between. The CDR3 DNA sequence: TGTGCCAGTAGTAGCCCTGACAGGAGATACGAGCAGTACTTC. This sequence encodes CASSSPDRRYEQYF. Full variable domain (rest looked up from reference TRBV19 and TRBJ2-7): DGGITQSPKYLFRKEGQNVTLSCEQNLNHDAMYWYRQDPGQGLRLIYYSQIVNDFQKGDIAEGYSVSREKKESFPLTVTSAQKNPTAFYLCASSSPDRRYEQYFGPGTRLTVT.

The chain links TRBV11-3 to TRBJ1-2, with no clear D. The germline gives CDR1 SGHNT, CDR2 YENEEA. Trimming shortened V by 1 base and J by 8 bases, and 8 bases separated the two germline ends. This CDR3 has 12 residues. The CDR3 reads CASSLGRLGYTF. CDR3 in DNA: TGTGCCAGCAGCTTAGGGCGCTTGGGCTACACCTTC.

The chain employs TRBV6-5 and TRBJ1-2; D not certain. This CDR3 region has 13 residues. Germline values: CDR1 MNHEY, CDR2 SVGAGI. The V end lost 2 bases, the J end lost 2 bases, and 6 bases lay between the germline ends. This chain's CDR3 is CASSYGGNYGYTF. As DNA, the CDR3 is TGTGCCAGCAGTTACGGCGGGAACTATGGCTACACCTTC.

The DNA of the CDR3 is TGTGCCAGCAGTCCTGGTGGGACACCGAACACTGAAGCTTTCTTT. Translated: CASSPGGTPNTEAFF. The V and J genes are TRBV6-6 and TRBJ1-1; weak D call: TRBD1 (6 bases). V lost 5 bases, J lost 1 base, and 14 bases lay in between. The CDR3 consists of 15 residues. Germline V lookup: CDR1 MNHNY, CDR2 SVGAGI (reference sequence).

The CDR3: CASSYLSQGETYEQYF. The CDR3 nucleotides read TGTGCCAGCAGTTACCTCTCCCAGGGCGAAACCTACGAGCAGTACTTC. V gene TRBV6-6 combines with J gene TRBJ2-7, with a possible D match to TRBD1 (5 bases). Germline V gene data show CDR1 as MNHNY and CDR2 as SVGAGI (reference sequence). This CDR3 is built from 16 residues. Trimming pared 2 bases from V and 2 bases from J, leaving 16 bases between.

The J gene is TRBJ1-1, the V gene TRBV9; a weak D match, TRBD1 (6 bases). The CDR3 totals 15 residues. Germline V CDR1 and CDR2: SGDLS, YYNGEE. Trimming stripped 3 bases from V and 1 base from J, with 13 bases between. CDR3 sequence: CASSDSGHPNTEAFF. CDR3 nucleotide sequence: TGTGCCAGCAGCGACTCGGGACACCCGAACACTGAAGCTTTCTTT.

The rearrangement joins TRBV7-8 to TRBJ2-1; possibly TRBD2 for D (6 bases). Germline lookup yields CDR1 SGHVS and CDR2 FQNEAQ. The CDR3 loop spans 15 amino acids. V was shortened by 0 bases and J by 2 bases, with 8 bases between the two germline ends. Here the CDR3 reads CASSLAGEAYNEQFF. Written as DNA, the CDR3 is TGTGCCAGCAGCTTAGCGGGGGAGGCCTACAATGAGCAGTTCTTC.

J is TRBJ2-3 and V is TRBV6-6; D uncertain. The CDR3 has 14 residues. The germline CDR1 and CDR2 sequences are MNHNY and SVGAGI (reference sequence). The germline V and J ends were trimmed by 3 bases and 3 bases, with 10 bases remaining between them. The CDR3 nucleotides read TGTGCCAGCAGTTATGGGTCCGGGACAGATACGCAGTATTTT. Its protein product is CASSYGSGTDTQYF.

The gene calls are TRBV27 and TRBJ2-3; TRBD2 matches 9 bases. V lost 3 bases, J lost 3 bases, and 10 bases stayed unmatched. This CDR3 contains 17 residues. Per germline, CDR1 MNHEY and CDR2 SMNVEV (reference sequence). As DNA, the CDR3 is TGTGCCAGCAGTTTGTGGGTGCGGGGGGGCCGTACAGATACGCAGTATTTT. This gives the protein CASSLWVRGGRTDTQYF.

Of note for this clone: A read error may account for a junction end that differs from germline. The CDR3 spells CASSGDTLLF. Written as DNA, the CDR3 is TGTGCCAGCAGTGGGGACACCCTCCTCTTC. V usage is TRBV6-5 and J usage is TRBJ2-7, with D possibly matching TRBD1 (6 bases). Germline V lookup: CDR1 MNHEY, CDR2 SVGAGI. CDR3 length: 10 amino acids.

This chain joins TRBV4-2 and TRBJ1-2; D is unresolved. The germline V gene encodes CDR1 LGHNA and CDR2 YNFKEQ. The CDR3 contains 16 residues. The V and J ends lost 0 bases and 0 bases respectively, with 11 bases between them. The CDR3 protein is CASSQELGSANYGYTF. CDR3 DNA sequence: TGTGCCAGCAGCCAAGAACTCGGTTCAGCTAACTATGGCTACACCTTC.

CDR3 DNA sequence: TGCGCCAGCAGTTCTGACAGGGACAATCAGCCCCAGCATTTT. As protein: CASSSDRDNQPQHF. The J gene is TRBJ1-5, the V gene TRBV10-2; 7 bases line up with TRBD1. Germline CDR1 and CDR2: WSHSY and SAAADI. With 5 bases clipped from V and 3 bases from J, the junction kept 4 bases outside the gene matches. This CDR3 contains 14 residues.

The V gene is TRBV5-1, the J gene TRBJ1-1, with D possibly TRBD1 on 6 matching bases. Between the trimmed V and J ends, which lost 4 bases and 4 bases, there was a span of 17 bases. CDR3 size: 15 residues. From germline, CDR1 is SGHRS and CDR2 YFSETQ. The CDR3 loop is CASSPLQGAGTEAFF. The DNA for the CDR3 is TGCGCCAGCAGCCCTCTACAGGGTGCAGGCACTGAAGCTTTCTTT.

The chain is built from TRBV7-9 and TRBJ2-1; D gene uncertain. Germline loops: CDR1 SEHNR, CDR2 FQNEAQ (reference sequence). Trimming shortened V by 5 bases and J by 5 bases, and 7 bases separated the two germline ends. The CDR3 covers 12 residues. Written as DNA, the CDR3 is TGTGCCAGCAGCCAAGATGACAATGAGCAGTTCTTC. It codes for CASSQDDNEQFF. Using reference TRBV7-9 and TRBJ2-1 for the parts outside the CDR3, the full variable domain is DTGVSQNPRHKITKRGQNVTFRCDPISEHNRLYWYRQTLGQGPEFLTYFQNEAQLEKSRLLSDRFSAERPKGSFSTLEIQRTEQGDSAMYLCASSQDDNEQFFGPGTRLTVL.

The chain uses TRBV11-2 and TRBJ1-1, with D uncertain. This CDR3 region has 15 residues. V was clipped by 4 bases and J by 2 bases, with 14 bases between them. Germline V gene sequence: CDR1 SGHAT, CDR2 FQNNGV. In DNA, the CDR3 is TGTGCCAGCAGCTCCCACCCCGGGGAAAACACTGAAGCTTTCTTT. This sequence encodes CASSSHPGENTEAFF.

The chain couples TRBV5-1 to TRBJ2-7; TRBD1 aligns across 9 bases. Trimming took 0 bases from V and 5 from J; bases not matched to a gene: 6. The CDR3 spans 15 residues. The germline V gene encodes CDR1 SGHRS and CDR2 YFSETQ. The CDR3 DNA reads as TGCGCCAGCAGCTTGGCGACAGGGGGGTCCAACGAGCAGTACTTC. It encodes CASSLATGGSNEQYF.

In its sample, this clone was seen a few times. The V gene is TRBV19, the J gene TRBJ1-6; a weak D match, TRBD1 (5 bases). With 2 bases removed from V and 5 bases from J, the gap between germline ends came to 7 bases. The CDR3 totals 14 residues. Germline CDR1 reads LNHDA; CDR2 reads SQIVND (reference sequence). CDR3: CASSIWGDNSPLHF. The DNA for the CDR3 is TGTGCCAGTAGTATATGGGGGGATAATTCACCCCTCCACTTT.

This clone has a single count. The rearrangement uses TRBV2 and TRBJ1-2; D unresolved. This CDR3 is built from 14 residues. Trimming cost V 3 bases and J 1 base, with 9 bases left between them. Germline V lookup: CDR1 SNHLY, CDR2 FYNNEI. The CDR3, as DNA: TGTGCCAGCAGTGACTGGGCTGATAACTATGGCTACACCTTC. Protein: CASSDWADNYGYTF.

The gene calls are TRBV5-6 and TRBJ1-2; D is perhaps TRBD1 (6 bases). CDR1 is SGHDT, CDR2 YYEEEE, per germline. V lost 0 bases to trimming and J lost 7 bases, with 13 bases between them. This CDR3 comprises 14 residues. The CDR3 spells CASSLVGGASGYTF. The CDR3 DNA reads as TGTGCCAGCAGCTTGGTGGGGGGCGCTTCTGGCTACACCTTC.

For the CDR3, the DNA is TGTGCCAGCAGCGGGGGCGTGAACACTGAAGCTTTCTTT. It yields the protein CASSGGVNTEAFF. V usage is TRBV9 and J usage is TRBJ1-1, with D maybe TRBD1 (5 bases). The V gene's germline CDR1 is SGDLS and CDR2 YYNGEE. This CDR3 comprises 13 residues. Trimming removed 3 bases at V and 0 bases at J, with 6 bases between. The full variable domain, its missing parts supplied by reference TRBV9 and TRBJ1-1, is DSGVTQTPKHLITATGQRVTLRCSPRSGDLSVYWYQQSLDQGLQFLIQYYNGEERAKGNILERFSAQQFPDLHSELNLSSLELGDSALYFCASSGGVNTEAFFGQGTRLTVV.

The CDR3 bases are TGTGCCAGCAGTAACCGGACATACTACGAGCAGTACTTC. Its protein is CASSNRTYYEQYF. The V gene is TRBV27, the J gene TRBJ2-7; D may be TRBD1 (5 bases). Germline V gives CDR1 MNHEY, CDR2 SMNVEV (reference sequence). This CDR3 region has 13 residues. Trimming took 5 bases from V and 3 from J, leaving 11 bases between them.